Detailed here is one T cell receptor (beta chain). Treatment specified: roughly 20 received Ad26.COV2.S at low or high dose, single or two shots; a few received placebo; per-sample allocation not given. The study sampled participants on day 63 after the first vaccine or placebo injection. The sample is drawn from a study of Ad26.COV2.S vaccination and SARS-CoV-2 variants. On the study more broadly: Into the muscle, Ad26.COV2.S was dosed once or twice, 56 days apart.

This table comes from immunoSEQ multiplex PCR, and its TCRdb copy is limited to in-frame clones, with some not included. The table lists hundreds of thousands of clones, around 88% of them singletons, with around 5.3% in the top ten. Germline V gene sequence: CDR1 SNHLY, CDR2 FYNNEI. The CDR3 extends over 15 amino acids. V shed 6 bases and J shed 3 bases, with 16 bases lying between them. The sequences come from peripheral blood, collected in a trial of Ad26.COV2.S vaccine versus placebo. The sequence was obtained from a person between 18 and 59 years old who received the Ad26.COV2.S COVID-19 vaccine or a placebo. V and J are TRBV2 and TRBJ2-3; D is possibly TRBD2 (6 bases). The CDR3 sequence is CASRGRGGGTDTQYF. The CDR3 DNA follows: TGTGCCAGCAGAGGGCGGGGAGGTGGGACAGATACGCAGTATTTT. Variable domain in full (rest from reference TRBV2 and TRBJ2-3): EPEVTQTPSHQVTQMGQEVILRCVPISNHLYFYWYRQILGQKVEFLVSFYNNEISEKSEIFDDQFSVERPDGSNFTLKIRSTKLEDSAMYFCASRGRGGGTDTQYFGPGTRLTVL.